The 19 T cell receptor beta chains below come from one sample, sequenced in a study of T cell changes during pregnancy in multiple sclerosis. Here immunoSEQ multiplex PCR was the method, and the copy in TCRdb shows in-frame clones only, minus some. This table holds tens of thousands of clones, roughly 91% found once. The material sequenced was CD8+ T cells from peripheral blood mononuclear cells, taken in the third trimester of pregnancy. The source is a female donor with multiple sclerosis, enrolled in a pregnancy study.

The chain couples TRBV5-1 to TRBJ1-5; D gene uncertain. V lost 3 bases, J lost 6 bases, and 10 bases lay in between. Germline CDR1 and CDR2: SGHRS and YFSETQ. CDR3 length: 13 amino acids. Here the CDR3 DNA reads TGCGCCAGCAGCTCCGCTCACGGTCAGCCCCAGCATTTT. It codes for CASSSAHGQPQHF.

The CDR3 bases are TGTGCCAGCAGCGCTGGCGGGCCCTCCTACAATGAGCAGTTCTTC. Translating it yields CASSAGGPSYNEQFF. The chain is built from TRBV9 and TRBJ2-1, with D perhaps matching TRBD2 (5 bases). V lost 3 bases and J lost 0, with 10 bases in between. CDR3 length: 15 residues. CDR1 and CDR2 from the germline V gene are SGDLS and YYNGEE.

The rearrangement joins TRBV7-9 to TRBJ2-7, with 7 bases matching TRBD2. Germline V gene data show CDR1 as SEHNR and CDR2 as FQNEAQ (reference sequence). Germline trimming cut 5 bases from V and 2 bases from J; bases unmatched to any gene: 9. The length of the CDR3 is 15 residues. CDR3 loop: CASSPSRSGAYEQYF. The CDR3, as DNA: TGTGCCAGCAGCCCCAGTAGGAGCGGGGCCTACGAGCAGTACTTC.

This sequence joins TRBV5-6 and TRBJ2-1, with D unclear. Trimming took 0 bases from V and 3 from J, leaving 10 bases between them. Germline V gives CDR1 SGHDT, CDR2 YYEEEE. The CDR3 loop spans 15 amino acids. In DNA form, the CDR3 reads TGTGCCAGCAGCTTGGGGTGGGCTATCTACAATGAGCAGTTCTTC. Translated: CASSLGWAIYNEQFF.

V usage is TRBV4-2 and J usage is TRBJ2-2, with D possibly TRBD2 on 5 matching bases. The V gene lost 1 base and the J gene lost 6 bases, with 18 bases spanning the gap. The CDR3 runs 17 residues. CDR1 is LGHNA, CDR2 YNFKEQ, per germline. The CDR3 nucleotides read TGTGCCAGCAGCCAAGTGGGCAGGATTCCCGGGGCCGGGGAGCTGTTTTTT. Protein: CASSQVGRIPGAGELFF.

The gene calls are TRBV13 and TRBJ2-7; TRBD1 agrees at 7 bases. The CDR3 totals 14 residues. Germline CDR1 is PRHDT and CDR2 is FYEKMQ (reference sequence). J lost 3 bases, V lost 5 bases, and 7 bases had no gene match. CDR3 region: CASSTGTEYYEQYF. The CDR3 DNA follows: TGTGCCAGCAGCACCGGGACAGAATACTACGAGCAGTACTTC.

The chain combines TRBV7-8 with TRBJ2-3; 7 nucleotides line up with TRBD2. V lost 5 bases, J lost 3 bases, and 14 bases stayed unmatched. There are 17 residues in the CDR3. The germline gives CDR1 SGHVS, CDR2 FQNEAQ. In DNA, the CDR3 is TGTGCCAGCAGCCCCGAGGGGAGCGGGGCATGGACAGATACGCAGTATTTT. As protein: CASSPEGSGAWTDTQYF. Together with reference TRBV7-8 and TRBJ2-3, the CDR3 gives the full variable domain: GAGVSQSPRYKVAKRGQDVALRCDPISGHVSLFWYQQALGQGPEFLTYFQNEAQLDKSGLPSDRFFAERPEGSVSTLKIQRTQQEDSAVYLCASSPEGSGAWTDTQYFGPGTRLTVL.

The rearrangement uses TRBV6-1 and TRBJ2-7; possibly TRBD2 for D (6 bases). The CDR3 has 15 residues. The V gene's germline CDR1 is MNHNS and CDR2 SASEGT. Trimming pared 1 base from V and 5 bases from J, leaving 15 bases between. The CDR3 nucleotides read TGTGCCAGCAGTGAAGGTGAAGGGGCGGGGAACGAGCAGTACTTC. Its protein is CASSEGEGAGNEQYF.

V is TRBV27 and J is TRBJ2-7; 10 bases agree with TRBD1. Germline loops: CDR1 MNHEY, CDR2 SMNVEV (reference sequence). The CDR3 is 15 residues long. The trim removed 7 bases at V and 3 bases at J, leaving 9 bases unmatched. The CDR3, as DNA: TGTGCCAGCACCCCGGGACAGGGGCCGATCTACGAGCAGTACTTC. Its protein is CASTPGQGPIYEQYF.

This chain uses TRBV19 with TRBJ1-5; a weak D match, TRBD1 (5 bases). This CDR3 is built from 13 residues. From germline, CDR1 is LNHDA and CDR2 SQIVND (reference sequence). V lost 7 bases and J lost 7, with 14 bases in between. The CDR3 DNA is TGTGCCAGTACGCCAGGGTTTGGGCAGCCCCAGCATTTT. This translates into CASTPGFGQPQHF.

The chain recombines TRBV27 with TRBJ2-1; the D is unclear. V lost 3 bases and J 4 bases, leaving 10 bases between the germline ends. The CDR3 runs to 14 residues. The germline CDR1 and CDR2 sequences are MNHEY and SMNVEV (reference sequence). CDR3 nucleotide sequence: TGTGCCAGCAGTTTTGTGTCCTATTACAATGAGCAGTTCTTC. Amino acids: CASSFVSYYNEQFF.

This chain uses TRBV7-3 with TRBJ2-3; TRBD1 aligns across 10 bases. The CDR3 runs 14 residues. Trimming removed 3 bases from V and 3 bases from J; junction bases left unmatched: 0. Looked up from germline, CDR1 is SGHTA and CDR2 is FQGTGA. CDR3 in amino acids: CASSLGQGTDTQYF. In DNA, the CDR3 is TGTGCCAGCAGCTTGGGACAGGGGACAGATACGCAGTATTTT.

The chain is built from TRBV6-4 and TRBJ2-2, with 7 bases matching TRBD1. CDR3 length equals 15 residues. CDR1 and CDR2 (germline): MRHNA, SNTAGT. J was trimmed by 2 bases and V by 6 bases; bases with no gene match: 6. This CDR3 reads CASSEQGLNTGELFF. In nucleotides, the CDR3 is TGTGCCAGCAGCGAACAGGGGCTTAACACCGGGGAGCTGTTTTTT.

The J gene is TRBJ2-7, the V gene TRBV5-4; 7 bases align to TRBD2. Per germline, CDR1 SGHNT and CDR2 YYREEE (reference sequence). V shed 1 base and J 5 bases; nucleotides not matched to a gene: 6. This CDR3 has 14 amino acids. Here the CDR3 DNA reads TGTGCCAGCAGCTTGATCGGGGGGATAAACGAGCAGTACTTC. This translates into CASSLIGGINEQYF. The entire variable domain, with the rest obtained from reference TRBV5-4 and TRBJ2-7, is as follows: ETGVTQSPTHLIKTRGQQVTLRCSSQSGHNTVSWYQQALGQGPQFIFQYYREEENGRGNFPPRFSGLQFPNYSSELNVNALELDDSALYLCASSLIGGINEQYFGPGTRLTVT.

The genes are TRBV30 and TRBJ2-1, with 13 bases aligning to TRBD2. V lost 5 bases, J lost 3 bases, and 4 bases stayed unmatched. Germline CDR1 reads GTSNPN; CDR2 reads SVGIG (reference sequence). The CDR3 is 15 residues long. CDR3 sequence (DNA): TGTGCCTGGGGGGGACTAGCGGGACTCTACAATGAGCAGTTCTTC. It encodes CAWGGLAGLYNEQFF.

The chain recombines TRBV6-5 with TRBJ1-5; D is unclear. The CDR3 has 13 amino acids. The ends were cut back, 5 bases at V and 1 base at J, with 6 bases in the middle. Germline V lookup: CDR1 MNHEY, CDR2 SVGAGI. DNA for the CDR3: TGTGCCAGCAGTCCGGGGAGCAATCAGCCCCAGCATTTT. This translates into CASSPGSNQPQHF.

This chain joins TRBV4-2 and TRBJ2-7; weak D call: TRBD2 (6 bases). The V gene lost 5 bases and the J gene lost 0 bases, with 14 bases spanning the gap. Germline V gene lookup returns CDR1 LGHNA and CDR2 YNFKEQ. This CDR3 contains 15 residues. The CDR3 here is CASSWGTSSSYEQYF. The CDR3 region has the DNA TGTGCCAGCAGCTGGGGGACTTCCAGCTCCTACGAGCAGTACTTC.

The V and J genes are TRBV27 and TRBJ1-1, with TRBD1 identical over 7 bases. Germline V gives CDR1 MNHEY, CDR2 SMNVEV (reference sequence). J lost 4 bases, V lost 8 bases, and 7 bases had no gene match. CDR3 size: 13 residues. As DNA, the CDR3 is TGTGCCAGCCAAATATCAGGGGGCACTGAAGCTTTCTTT. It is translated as CASQISGGTEAFF.

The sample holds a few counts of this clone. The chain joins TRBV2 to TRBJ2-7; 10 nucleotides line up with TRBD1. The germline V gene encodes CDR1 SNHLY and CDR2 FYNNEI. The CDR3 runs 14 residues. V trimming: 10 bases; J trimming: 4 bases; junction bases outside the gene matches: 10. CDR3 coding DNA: TGTGCCACCTTTGAGGACAGGGGGGTATACGAGCAGTACTTC. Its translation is CATFEDRGVYEQYF.